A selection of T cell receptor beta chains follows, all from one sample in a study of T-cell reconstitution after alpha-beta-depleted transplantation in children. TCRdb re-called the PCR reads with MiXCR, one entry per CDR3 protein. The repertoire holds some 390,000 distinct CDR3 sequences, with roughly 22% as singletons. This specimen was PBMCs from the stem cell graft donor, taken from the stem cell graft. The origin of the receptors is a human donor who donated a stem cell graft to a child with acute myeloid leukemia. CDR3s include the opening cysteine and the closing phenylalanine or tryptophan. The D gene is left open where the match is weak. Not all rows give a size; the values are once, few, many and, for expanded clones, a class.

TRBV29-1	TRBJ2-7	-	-	TGCAGCGTTGAACGCAGTGAGAAGCAGTACTTC	CSVERSEKQYF
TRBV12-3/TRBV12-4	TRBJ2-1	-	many	TGTGCCAGCAGTTCCGACTCTAGCCATGAGCAGTTCTTC	CASSSDSSHEQFF
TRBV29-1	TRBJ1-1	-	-	TGCAGCAACAGGGTAATGGATCGAACTGAAGCTTTCTTT	CSNRVMDRTEAFF
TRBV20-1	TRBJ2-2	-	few	TGCTCATCAAGCGAGCAGAACACCGGGGAGCTGTTTTTT	CSSSEQNTGELFF
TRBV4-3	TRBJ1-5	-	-	TGCGCCAGCAGCCAAGATCCGGGGGTACGCCAGCATTTT	CASSQDPGVRQHF
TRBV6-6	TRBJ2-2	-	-	TGTGCCAGCAGCCAAATGGGGGCCGGGGAGCTGTTTTTT	CASSQMGAGELFF
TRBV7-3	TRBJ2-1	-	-	TGTGCCAGCAGCTTAGGGTACGTCCCTACCTACAATGAGCAGTTCTTC	CASSLGYVPTYNEQFF
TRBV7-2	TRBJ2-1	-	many	TGTGCCAGCAGCTTAGTACTCGGGGCCAATGAGCAGTTCTTC	CASSLVLGANEQFF
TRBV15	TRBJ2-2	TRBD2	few	TGTGCCACCAGCAGAGGACTAGCGTCAATCGGGGAGCTGTTTTTT	CATSRGLASIGELFF
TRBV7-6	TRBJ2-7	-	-	TGTGCCAGCAGCTTATCACCGGAATACTACGAGCAGTACTTC	CASSLSPEYYEQYF
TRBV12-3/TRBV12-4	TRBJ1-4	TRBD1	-	TGTGCCAGCAGTTCACAGGGGTCAGGTGAAAAACTGTTTTTT	CASSSQGSGEKLFF
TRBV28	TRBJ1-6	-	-	TGTGCCAGCAGTTCCGGGACAATCACAAATAATTCACCCCTCCACTTT	CASSSGTITNNSPLHF
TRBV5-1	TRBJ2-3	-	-	TGCGCCAGCAGCTTGGATCAACTGAGGAGCACAGATACGCAGTATTTT	CASSLDQLRSTDTQYF
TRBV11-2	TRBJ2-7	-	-	TGTGCCAGTACCAGTCGAGGGCCGGACGAGCAGTACTTC	CASTSRGPDEQYF
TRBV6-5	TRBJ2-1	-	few	TGTGCCAGCAGTTACCCTGGGGGGTCCTACAATGAGCAGTTCTTC	CASSYPGGSYNEQFF
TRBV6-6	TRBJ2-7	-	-	TGTGCCAGCAGTCATTTGCACGAGCAGTACTTC	CASSHLHEQYF
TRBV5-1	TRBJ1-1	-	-	TGCGCCAGCAGCTTGGCTGAGACCCGCGGGGACACTGAAGCTTTCTTT	CASSLAETRGDTEAFF
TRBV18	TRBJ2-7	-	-	TGTGCCAGCTCACCACAGGGGAAGATGACCTACGAGCAGTACTTC	CASSPQGKMTYEQYF
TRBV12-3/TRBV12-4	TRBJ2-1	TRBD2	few	TGTGCCAGCAGTTTTAAAGCGGGAGGGCCGAGGAATGAGCAGTTCTTC	CASSFKAGGPRNEQFF
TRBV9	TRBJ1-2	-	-	TGTGCCAGCAGCCTTAGGACAGAGTCTAACTATGGCTACACCTTC	CASSLRTESNYGYTF
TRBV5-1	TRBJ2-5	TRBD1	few	TGCGCCAGCAGCTTGGGACAGGGGCCCCCTAAAGAGACCCAGTACTTC	CASSLGQGPPKETQYF
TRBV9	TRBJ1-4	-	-	TGTGCCAGCAGCGTACCGAGAGGAAATGAAAAACTGTTTTTT	CASSVPRGNEKLFF
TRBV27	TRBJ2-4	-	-	TGTGCCAGCAAGGCCTCGGGGGCCAAAAACATTCAGTACTTC	CASKASGAKNIQYF
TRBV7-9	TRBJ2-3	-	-	TGTGCCAGCAGCTTCCCCTTCGAGGGTGACAAGGCAGATACGCAGTATTTT	CASSFPFEGDKADTQYF
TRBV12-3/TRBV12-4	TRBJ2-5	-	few	TGTGCCAGCAGTTCGGATCCCCGGGGGGAGACCCAGTACTTC	CASSSDPRGETQYF
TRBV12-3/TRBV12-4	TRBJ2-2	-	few	TGTGCCAGCACACATACCGTCTCGAACACCGGGGAGCTGTTTTTT	CASTHTVSNTGELFF
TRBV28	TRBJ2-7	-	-	TGTGCCAGCAGTTTACGCCGGGACGCCTGGGAGCAGTACTTC	CASSLRRDAWEQYF
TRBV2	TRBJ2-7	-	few	TGTGCCAGCAGTGAGGTCAGGTACGAGCAGTACTTC	CASSEVRYEQYF
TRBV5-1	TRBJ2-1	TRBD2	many	TGCGCCAGCAGCTTGCTGAGTAGCGGGAGGGCCTCCGGGGTCGGTGAGCAGTTCTTC	CASSLLSSGRASGVGEQFF
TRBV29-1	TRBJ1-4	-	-	TGCAGCGTTGAGGCGTTTGCAACTAATGAAAAACTGTTTTTT	CSVEAFATNEKLFF
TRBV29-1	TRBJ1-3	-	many	TGCAGCGTTCTTCTGGACAGCTCTGGAAACACCATATATTTT	CSVLLDSSGNTIYF
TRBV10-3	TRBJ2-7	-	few	TGTGCCATCAGTGAGTTACGGGCCTACGAGCAGTACTTC	CAISELRAYEQYF
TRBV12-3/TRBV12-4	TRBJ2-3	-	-	TGTGCCAGCAGTAAAACAGGGCGGCCCACAGATACGCAGTATTTT	CASSKTGRPTDTQYF
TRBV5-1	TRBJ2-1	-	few	TGCGCCAGCAGCTTGTCGGAGTTCCCCTACAATGAGCAGTTCTTC	CASSLSEFPYNEQFF
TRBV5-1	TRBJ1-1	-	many	TGCGCCAGCAGCTTCGACGGACAGAACACTGAAGCTTTCTTT	CASSFDGQNTEAFF
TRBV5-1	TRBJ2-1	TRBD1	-	TGCGCCAGCAGCAACGGACAGGTGAACAATGAGCAGTTCTTC	CASSNGQVNNEQFF
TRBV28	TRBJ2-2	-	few	TGTGCCAGCAATTCCGGGACAACCATTTCCGGGGAGCTGTTTTTT	CASNSGTTISGELFF
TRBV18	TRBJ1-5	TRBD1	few	TGTGCCAGCTCACTTTCGGGGGACAGACCGAATCAGCCCCAGCATTTT	CASSLSGDRPNQPQHF
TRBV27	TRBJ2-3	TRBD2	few	TGTGCCAGCAGTTCGATTCAGCGGGAGAACACAGATACGCAGTATTTT	CASSSIQRENTDTQYF
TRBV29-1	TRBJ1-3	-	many	TGCAGCGCGACTGACTCTGGAAACACCATATATTTT	CSATDSGNTIYF
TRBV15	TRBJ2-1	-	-	TGTGCCACCAGCAGCTTAGCGCGGGATGAGCAGTTCTTC	CATSSLARDEQFF
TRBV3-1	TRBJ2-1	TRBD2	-	TGTGCCAGCAGCCAAGACCTGGGACTACACAATGAGCAGTTCTTC	CASSQDLGLHNEQFF
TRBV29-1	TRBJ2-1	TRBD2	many	TGCAGCGTTGTTAGCGGGAGGGCCTACAATGAGCAGTTCTTC	CSVVSGRAYNEQFF
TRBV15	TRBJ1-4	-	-	TGTGCCACCAGCACATACCGGCGGTCTAATGAAAAACTGTTTTTT	CATSTYRRSNEKLFF
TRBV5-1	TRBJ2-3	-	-	TGCGCCAGCAGCTTGGTCTATACTAGGGATACGCAGTATTTT	CASSLVYTRDTQYF
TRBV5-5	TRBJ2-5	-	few	TGTGCCAGCAGCTTGATTCAAGGGGAGACCCAGTACTTC	CASSLIQGETQYF
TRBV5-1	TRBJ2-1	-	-	TGCGCCAGCAGCTTGGGAATGGGATCATACAATGAGCAGTTCTTC	CASSLGMGSYNEQFF
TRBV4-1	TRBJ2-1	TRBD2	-	TGCGCCAGCAGCCAAGTTGACGGGAGGTTGGGCAATGAGCAGTTCTTC	CASSQVDGRLGNEQFF
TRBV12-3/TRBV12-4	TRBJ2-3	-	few	TGTGCCAGCAGTGTGGACTTTCGCACAGATACGCAGTATTTT	CASSVDFRTDTQYF